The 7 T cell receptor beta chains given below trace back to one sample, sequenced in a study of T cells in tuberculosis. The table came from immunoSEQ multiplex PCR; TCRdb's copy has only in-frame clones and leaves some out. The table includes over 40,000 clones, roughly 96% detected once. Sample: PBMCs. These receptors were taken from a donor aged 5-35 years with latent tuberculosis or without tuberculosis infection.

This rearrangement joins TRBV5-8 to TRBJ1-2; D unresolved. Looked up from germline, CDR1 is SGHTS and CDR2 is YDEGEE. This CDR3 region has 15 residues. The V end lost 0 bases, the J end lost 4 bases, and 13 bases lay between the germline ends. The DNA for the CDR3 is TGTGCCAGCAGCTTGGGAACCAGGTTGGGCTATGGCTACACCTTC. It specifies CASSLGTRLGYGYTF.

This CDR3 is CASSQQGATGEQFF. The CDR3 DNA reads TGTGCCAGCTCACAACAGGGGGCGACCGGTGAGCAGTTCTTC. The V call is TRBV18, the J call TRBJ2-1, with TRBD1 identical over 9 bases. With 4 bases clipped from V and 9 bases from J, the junction kept 7 bases outside the gene matches. The V gene's germline CDR1 is KGHSH and CDR2 LQKENI. The CDR3 contains 14 residues.

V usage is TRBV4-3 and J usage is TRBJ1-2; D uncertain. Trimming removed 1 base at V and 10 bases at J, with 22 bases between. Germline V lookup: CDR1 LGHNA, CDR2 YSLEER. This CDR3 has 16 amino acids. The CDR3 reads CASSQVRFSRYPHYTF. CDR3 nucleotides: TGCGCCAGCAGCCAAGTCCGGTTTTCCCGCTACCCCCACTACACCTTC.

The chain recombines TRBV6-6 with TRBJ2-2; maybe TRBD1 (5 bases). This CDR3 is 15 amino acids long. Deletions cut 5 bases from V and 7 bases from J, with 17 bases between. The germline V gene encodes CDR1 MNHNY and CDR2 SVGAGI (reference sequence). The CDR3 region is CASSPPGRVNGELFF. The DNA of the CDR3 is TGTGCCAGCAGTCCCCCGGGCAGGGTGAACGGGGAGCTGTTTTTT.

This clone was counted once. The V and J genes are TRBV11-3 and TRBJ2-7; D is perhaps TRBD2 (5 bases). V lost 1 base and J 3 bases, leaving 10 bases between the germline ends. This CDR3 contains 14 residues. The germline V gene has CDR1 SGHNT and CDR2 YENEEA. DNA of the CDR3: TGTGCCAGCAGCTTAGTGGACGGGAACTACGAGCAGTACTTC. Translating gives CASSLVDGNYEQYF.

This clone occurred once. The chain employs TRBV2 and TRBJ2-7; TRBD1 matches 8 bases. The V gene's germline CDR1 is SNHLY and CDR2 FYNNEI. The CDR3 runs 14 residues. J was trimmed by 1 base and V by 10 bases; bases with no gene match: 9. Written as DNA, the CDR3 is TGTGCCATCAAGGGGACAGGTAAATCCTACGAGCAGTACTTC. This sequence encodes CAIKGTGKSYEQYF.

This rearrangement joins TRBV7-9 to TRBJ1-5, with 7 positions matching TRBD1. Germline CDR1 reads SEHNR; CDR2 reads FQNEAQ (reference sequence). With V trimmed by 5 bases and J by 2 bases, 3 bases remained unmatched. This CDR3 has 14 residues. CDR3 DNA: TGTGCCAGCAGCACAGGGGATCGCAATCAGCCCCAGCATTTT. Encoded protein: CASSTGDRNQPQHF.